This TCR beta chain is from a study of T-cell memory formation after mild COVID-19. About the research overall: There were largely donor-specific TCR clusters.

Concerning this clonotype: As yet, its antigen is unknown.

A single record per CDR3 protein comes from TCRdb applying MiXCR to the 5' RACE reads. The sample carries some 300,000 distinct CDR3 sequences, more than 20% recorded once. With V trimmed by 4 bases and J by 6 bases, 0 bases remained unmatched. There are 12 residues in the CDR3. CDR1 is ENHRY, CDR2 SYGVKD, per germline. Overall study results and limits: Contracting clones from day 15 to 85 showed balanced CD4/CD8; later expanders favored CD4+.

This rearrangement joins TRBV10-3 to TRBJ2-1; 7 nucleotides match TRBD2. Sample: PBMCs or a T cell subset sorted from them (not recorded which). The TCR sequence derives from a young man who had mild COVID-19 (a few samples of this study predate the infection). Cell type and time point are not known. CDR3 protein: CAISGGGNEQFF. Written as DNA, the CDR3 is TGTGCCATCAGTGGGGGGGGCAATGAGCAGTTCTTC.